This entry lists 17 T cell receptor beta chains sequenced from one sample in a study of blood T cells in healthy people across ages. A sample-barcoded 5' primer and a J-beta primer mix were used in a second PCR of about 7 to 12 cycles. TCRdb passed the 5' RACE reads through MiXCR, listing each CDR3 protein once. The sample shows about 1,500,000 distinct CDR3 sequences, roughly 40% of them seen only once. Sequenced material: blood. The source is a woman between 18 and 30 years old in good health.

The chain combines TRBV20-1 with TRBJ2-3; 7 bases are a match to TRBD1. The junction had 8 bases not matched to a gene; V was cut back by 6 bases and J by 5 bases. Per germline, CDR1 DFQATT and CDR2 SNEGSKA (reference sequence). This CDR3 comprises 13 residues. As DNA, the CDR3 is TGCAGTGCCTGGGACAGCTCGGGAGATACGCAGTATTTT. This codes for CSAWDSSGDTQYF.

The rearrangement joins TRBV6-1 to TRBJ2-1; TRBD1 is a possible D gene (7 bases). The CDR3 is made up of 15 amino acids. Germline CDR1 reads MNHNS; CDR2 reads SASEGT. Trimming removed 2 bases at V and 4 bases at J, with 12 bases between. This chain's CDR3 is CASSERQGGYNEQFF. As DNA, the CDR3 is TGTGCCAGCAGTGAAAGGCAGGGGGGATACAATGAGCAGTTCTTC.

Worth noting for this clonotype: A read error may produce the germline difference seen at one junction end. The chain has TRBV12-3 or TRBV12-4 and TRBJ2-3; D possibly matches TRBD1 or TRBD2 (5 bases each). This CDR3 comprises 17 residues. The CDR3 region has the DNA TGTGCCAGCAGTTCAAACACCGGGACCCGGAGACCAGATACGCGGTATTTT. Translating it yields CASSSNTGTRRPDTRYF.

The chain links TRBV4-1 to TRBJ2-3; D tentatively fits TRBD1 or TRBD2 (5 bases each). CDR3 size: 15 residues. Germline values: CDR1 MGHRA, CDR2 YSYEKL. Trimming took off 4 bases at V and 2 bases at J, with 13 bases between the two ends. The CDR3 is CASSPEPGTTDTQYF. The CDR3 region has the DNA TGCGCCAGCAGCCCTGAACCAGGGACCACAGATACGCAGTATTTT.

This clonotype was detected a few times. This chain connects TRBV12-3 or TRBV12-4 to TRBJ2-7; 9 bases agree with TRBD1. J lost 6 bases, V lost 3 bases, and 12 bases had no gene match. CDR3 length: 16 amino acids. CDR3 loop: CASSLGPGQGISEQYF. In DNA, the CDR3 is TGTGCCAGCAGTTTGGGCCCAGGACAGGGGATTTCCGAGCAGTACTTC.

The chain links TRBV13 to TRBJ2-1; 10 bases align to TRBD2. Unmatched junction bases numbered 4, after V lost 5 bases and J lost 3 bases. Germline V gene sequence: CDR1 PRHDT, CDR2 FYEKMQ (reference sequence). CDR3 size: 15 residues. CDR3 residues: CASSHGLADYNEQFF. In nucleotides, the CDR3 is TGTGCCAGCAGCCACGGACTAGCGGACTACAATGAGCAGTTCTTC.

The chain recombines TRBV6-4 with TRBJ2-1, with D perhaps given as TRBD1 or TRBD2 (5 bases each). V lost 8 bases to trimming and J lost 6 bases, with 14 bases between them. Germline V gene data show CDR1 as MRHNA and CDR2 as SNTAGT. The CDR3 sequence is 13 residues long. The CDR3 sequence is CASAPWGSNEQFF. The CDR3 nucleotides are TGTGCCAGCGCCCCTTGGGGGTCCAATGAGCAGTTCTTC.

CDR3 sequence reads: CASTSSFTQYF. Written as DNA, the CDR3 is TGTGCCAGCACCTCTTCCTTCACGCAGTATTTT. The J gene is TRBJ2-3, the V gene TRBV11-2, with unresolved D. This CDR3 comprises 11 residues. Germline CDR1 is SGHAT and CDR2 is FQNNGV. The germline V and J ends were trimmed by 7 bases and 9 bases, with 11 bases remaining between them.

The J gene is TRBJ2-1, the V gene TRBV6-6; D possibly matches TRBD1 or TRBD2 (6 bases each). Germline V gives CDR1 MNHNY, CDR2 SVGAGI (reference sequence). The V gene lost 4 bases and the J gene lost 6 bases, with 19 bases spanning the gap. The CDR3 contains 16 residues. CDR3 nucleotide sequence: TGTGCCAGCAGTTCCGCGGGGCAGGGGTCTTCCAATGAGCAGTTCTTC. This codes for CASSSAGQGSSNEQFF.

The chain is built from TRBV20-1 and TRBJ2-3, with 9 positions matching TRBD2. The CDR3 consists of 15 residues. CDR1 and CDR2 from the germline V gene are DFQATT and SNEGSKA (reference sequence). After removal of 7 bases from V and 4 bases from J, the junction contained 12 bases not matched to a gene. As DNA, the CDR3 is TGCAGTGGCTCTATGGGGCGGGGGGGCGCAGATACGCAGTATTTT. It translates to CSGSMGRGGADTQYF.

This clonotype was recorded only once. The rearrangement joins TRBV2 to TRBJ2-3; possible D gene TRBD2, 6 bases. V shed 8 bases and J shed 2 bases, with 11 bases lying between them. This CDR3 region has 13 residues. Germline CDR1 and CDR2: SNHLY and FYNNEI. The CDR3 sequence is CASWPGLTDTQYF. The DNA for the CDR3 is TGTGCCAGCTGGCCGGGACTCACAGATACGCAGTATTTT.

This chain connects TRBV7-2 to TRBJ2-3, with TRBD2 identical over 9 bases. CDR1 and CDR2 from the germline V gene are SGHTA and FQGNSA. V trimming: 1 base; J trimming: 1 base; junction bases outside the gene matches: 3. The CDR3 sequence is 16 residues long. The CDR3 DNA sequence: TGTGCCAGCAGCTTAGTTCCTAGCGGGGGCACAGATACGCAGTATTTT. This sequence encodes CASSLVPSGGTDTQYF.

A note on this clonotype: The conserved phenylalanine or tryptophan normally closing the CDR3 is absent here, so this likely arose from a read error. CDR3 in amino acids: CASGLVQGSGRETNEQFY. As DNA, the CDR3 is TGTGCTAGTGGTTTGGTACAGGGTAGCGGGAGGGAGACCAATGAGCAGTTCTAC. The chain is built from TRBV12-5 and TRBJ2-1, with 11 nucleotides matching TRBD2. V shed 0 bases, J shed 6 bases, and the junction held 10 bases outside the gene matches. The germline gives CDR1 LGHNT, CDR2 FRNRAP. The CDR3 has 18 amino acids.

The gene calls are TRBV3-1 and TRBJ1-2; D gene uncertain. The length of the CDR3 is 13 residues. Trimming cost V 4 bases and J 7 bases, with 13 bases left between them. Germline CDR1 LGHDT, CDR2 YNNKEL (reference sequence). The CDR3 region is CASSPDPTGGYTF. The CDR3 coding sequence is TGTGCCAGCAGCCCCGACCCCACGGGTGGCTACACCTTC.

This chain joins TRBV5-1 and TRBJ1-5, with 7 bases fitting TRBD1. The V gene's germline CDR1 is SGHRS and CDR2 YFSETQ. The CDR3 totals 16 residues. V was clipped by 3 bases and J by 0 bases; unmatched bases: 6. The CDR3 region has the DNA TGCGCCAGCAGCTACTCCAGGGGGGTTAGCAATCAGCCCCAGCATTTT. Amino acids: CASSYSRGVSNQPQHF.

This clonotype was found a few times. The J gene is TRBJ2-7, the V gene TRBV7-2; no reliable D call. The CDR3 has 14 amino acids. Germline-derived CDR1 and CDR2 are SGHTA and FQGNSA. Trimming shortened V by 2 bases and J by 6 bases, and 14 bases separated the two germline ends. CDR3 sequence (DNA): TGTGCCAGCAGCTTACCGGGTTCGAGCTGCGAGCAGTACTTC. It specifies CASSLPGSSCEQYF.

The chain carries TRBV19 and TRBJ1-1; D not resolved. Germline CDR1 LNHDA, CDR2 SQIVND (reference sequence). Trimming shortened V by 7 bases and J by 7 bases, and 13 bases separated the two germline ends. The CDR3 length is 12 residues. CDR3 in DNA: TGTGCCAGTACCCCGGATTATGGTGAAGCTTTCTTT. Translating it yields CASTPDYGEAFF.